This entry lists 9 T cell receptor beta chains sequenced from one sample in a study of early T cells in non-severe SARS-CoV-2 infection. TCRdb itself ran the 5' RACE reads through MiXCR, one entry per CDR3 protein. The data show 65,000 to 85,000 distinct CDR3 sequences, with roughly 13% seen just once and 5% to 5.5% held by the top ten. Sequenced material: whole blood. The receptors stem from an adult who was a healthcare worker with PCR-confirmed SARS-CoV-2 infection or an uninfected control (not recorded which).

In its sample, this clonotype was seen many times. The rearrangement links TRBV28 to TRBJ1-5; 9 bases match TRBD1. V was clipped by 6 bases and J by 4 bases; unmatched bases: 7. This CDR3 has 15 amino acids. Germline V gene sequence: CDR1 MDHEN, CDR2 SYDVKM. CDR3 protein: CASSYGTGTNQPQHF. The CDR3 coding sequence is TGTGCCAGCAGCTACGGGACAGGGACTAATCAGCCCCAGCATTTT.

This clonotype was detected only a few times. This chain connects TRBV18 to TRBJ1-1; D remains ambiguous. CDR3 length equals 13 residues. Trimming took off 2 bases at V and 1 base at J, with 5 bases between the two ends. Germline V gene sequence: CDR1 KGHSH, CDR2 LQKENI. CDR3 protein: CASSPRENTEAFF. DNA of the CDR3: TGTGCCAGCTCACCAAGAGAGAACACTGAAGCTTTCTTT.

This clonotype was counted ten times or more. V is TRBV2 and J is TRBJ1-1; TRBD1 might be the D (5 bases). This CDR3 contains 13 residues. V was shortened by 5 bases and J by 7 bases, with 14 bases between the two germline ends. Germline CDR1 SNHLY, CDR2 FYNNEI. The CDR3 protein is CASSPEIQGEAFF. CDR3 bases: TGTGCCAGCAGTCCGGAGATTCAGGGTGAAGCTTTCTTT.

This clonotype occurred a few times. The rearrangement joins TRBV19 to TRBJ1-2; 7 nucleotides line up with TRBD1. The junction had 11 bases not matched to a gene; V was cut back by 4 bases and J by 0 bases. CDR1 is LNHDA and CDR2 is SQIVND in the germline V gene (reference sequence). This CDR3 has 17 amino acids. The CDR3: CASSTDRDPFTNYGYTF. DNA of the CDR3: TGTGCCAGTAGTACCGACAGGGACCCTTTTACTAACTATGGCTACACCTTC. The full variable domain, completed using reference TRBV19 and TRBJ1-2, is DGGITQSPKYLFRKEGQNVTLSCEQNLNHDAMYWYRQDPGQGLRLIYYSQIVNDFQKGDIAEGYSVSREKKESFPLTVTSAQKNPTAFYLCASSTDRDPFTNYGYTFGSGTRLTVV.

As to this clonotype: The junction departs from the called germline gene at one end, perhaps through a read error. The CDR3 region is CASSRAGYIQYF. As DNA, the CDR3 is TGTGCCAGTAGTAGAGCGGGGTACATCCAGTACTTC. This chain links TRBV19 with TRBJ2-4; TRBD2 matches 7 bases. CDR1 and CDR2 from the germline V gene are LNHDA and SQIVND (reference sequence). This CDR3 region has 12 residues. Combining the CDR3 with reference TRBV19 and TRBJ2-4 gives the whole variable domain DGGITQSPKYLFRKEGQNVTLSCEQNLNHDAMYWYRQDPGQGLRLIYYSQIVNDFQKGDIAEGYSVSREKKESFPLTVTSAQKNPTAFYLCASSRAGYIQYFGAGTRLSVL.

The V call is TRBV3-1, the J call TRBJ1-5, with D unclear. Germline CDR1 and CDR2: LGHDT and YNNKEL (reference sequence). Trimming removed 4 bases at V and 0 bases at J, with 10 bases between. The CDR3 is made up of 15 amino acids. CDR3 nucleotide sequence: TGTGCCAGCAGCCCGCGGGGTTATAGCAATCAGCCCCAGCATTTT. It encodes CASSPRGYSNQPQHF.

This CDR3 is CASRTGNPFYGYTF. The CDR3 DNA sequence: TGTGCCAGCCGGACAGGGAACCCTTTCTATGGCTACACCTTC. The gene calls are TRBV18 and TRBJ1-2; 8 nucleotides line up with TRBD1. Looked up from germline, CDR1 is KGHSH and CDR2 is LQKENI. Trimming at V came to 8 bases and at J to 4 bases, leaving 9 bases not matched to a gene. The CDR3 loop spans 14 amino acids.

V and J are TRBV7-9 and TRBJ2-2; 9 nucleotides align to TRBD2. The J segment lost 4 bases and the V segment lost 3 bases, leaving 3 bases of the junction unmatched. The CDR3 runs to 15 residues. CDR1 SEHNR and CDR2 FQNEAQ come from the germline V gene (reference sequence). CDR3 loop: CASSFLAGTTGELFF. The CDR3 region has the DNA TGTGCCAGCAGCTTCCTAGCGGGGACCACCGGGGAGCTGTTTTTT.

This clonotype was seen a handful of times. This sequence joins TRBV20-1 and TRBJ2-3; TRBD2 aligns across 7 bases. Germline values: CDR1 DFQATT, CDR2 SNEGSKA (reference sequence). The CDR3 has 17 amino acids. V dropped 6 bases and J dropped 2; count of bases not matched to a gene: 17. The CDR3 region has the DNA TGCAGTGCCCGATACATTTCCGGCGCGGGAGACACAGATACGCAGTATTTT. Encoded protein: CSARYISGAGDTDTQYF.